The entry that follows covers one T cell receptor beta chain sequence. Its antigen remains unknown. The data were obtained in a study of lymphopenia after photon versus proton radiotherapy. Study-wide results and limits: Post-nadir TCR diversity decline inversely tracked overall survival among those who died. Post-nadir diversity loss with photons came from oligoclonal expansion, particularly CD8+ Temra cells. Only patients who died were analyzed for survival; proton advantage is unproven. Proton therapy kept repertoires fairly stable, unlike photons, which gained effector/memory cells.

The CDR3 totals 15 residues. The germline V gene encodes CDR1 MNHNY and CDR2 SVGAGI (reference sequence). V gave up 7 bases and J gave up 0 bases; unmatched junction bases: 5. Libraries were prepared by immunoSEQ multiplex PCR; TCRdb keeps only in-frame clonotypes and omits some of them. The sample carries 29,000 or so clones, approximately 88% recorded once. The TCR sequence derives from a woman aged 55-69 years with cholangiocarcinoma. Some clones in this sample may be carry-over from other donors' samples. The chain employs TRBV6-6 and TRBJ2-3, with TRBD2 matching over 9 bases. Sequenced material: peripheral blood, taken from a patient treated with proton-based radiotherapy. The CDR3 loop is CASNKRGASTDTQYF. For the CDR3, the DNA is TGTGCCAGCAACAAGCGGGGGGCTAGCACAGATACGCAGTATTTT.